This T cell receptor beta chain was profiled in a study of cytomegalovirus exposure and HLA in healthy donors. Whole-study findings and limits: The classifier was said to identify cytomegalovirus status with high specificity and sensitivity. Productive status was seen about 90% or about 30% of the time for most TCR beta V segments in an earlier analysis.

It was with 60 Vbeta and 13 Jbeta primers that the PCR ran. Using immunoSEQ multiplex PCR, the repertoire was profiled, and TCRdb retains in-frame clones only, with some absent. The sample yields about 140,000 clones, 70% seen once. As for this clone: Its antigen is unidentified. At one of its ends the junction is not consistent with the germline gene, which may arise from a read error.

Specimen: PBMCs. The TCR comes from a woman aged 30 to 39 in good health and CMV-seronegative.

The chain's CDR3 is CASSLDSGAQQFF. The DNA of the CDR3 is TGTGCTAGCAGCTTAGATAGCGGGGCCCAGCAGTTCTTC. The chain carries TRBV7-7 and TRBJ2-1; TRBD2 aligns across 8 bases. The germline V gene encodes CDR1 SSHAT and CDR2 FNYEAQ (reference sequence). CDR3 length equals 13 residues.